The clone carrying this TCR beta chain was detected a few times. Via MiXCR, TCRdb re-called the PCR reads, giving one row per CDR3 protein. This sample has roughly 17,000 distinct CDR3 sequences, with around 41% found just once. CDR3 length: 14 residues. V dropped 5 bases and J dropped 19 bases, with 24 bases sitting between them. The data belong to a study of tumor-infiltrating lymphocytes in oesophageal squamous cell carcinoma. This chain connects TRBV12-3 or TRBV12-4 to TRBJ1-6; D is ambiguous. This receptor was obtained from a female donor with esophageal squamous cell carcinoma. Material for sequencing was normal esophageal tissue next to the tumor. Written as DNA, the CDR3 is TGTGCCAGCAGTGGACTAGCGGGAGGCTACGAGCAGCACTTT. It codes for CASSGLAGGYEQHF.